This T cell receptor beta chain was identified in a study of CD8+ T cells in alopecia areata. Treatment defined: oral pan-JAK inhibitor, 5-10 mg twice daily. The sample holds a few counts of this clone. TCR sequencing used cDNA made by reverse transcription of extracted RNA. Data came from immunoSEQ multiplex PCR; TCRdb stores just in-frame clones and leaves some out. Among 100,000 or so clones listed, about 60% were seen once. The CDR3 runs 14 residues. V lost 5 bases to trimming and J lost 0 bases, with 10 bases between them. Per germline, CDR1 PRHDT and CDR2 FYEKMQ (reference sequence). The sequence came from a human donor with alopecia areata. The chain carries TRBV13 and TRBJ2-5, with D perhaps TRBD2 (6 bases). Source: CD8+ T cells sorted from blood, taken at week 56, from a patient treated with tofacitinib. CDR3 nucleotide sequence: TGTGCCAGCAGCCTGGGACTCGACCAAGAGACCCAGTACTTC. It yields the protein CASSLGLDQETQYF.